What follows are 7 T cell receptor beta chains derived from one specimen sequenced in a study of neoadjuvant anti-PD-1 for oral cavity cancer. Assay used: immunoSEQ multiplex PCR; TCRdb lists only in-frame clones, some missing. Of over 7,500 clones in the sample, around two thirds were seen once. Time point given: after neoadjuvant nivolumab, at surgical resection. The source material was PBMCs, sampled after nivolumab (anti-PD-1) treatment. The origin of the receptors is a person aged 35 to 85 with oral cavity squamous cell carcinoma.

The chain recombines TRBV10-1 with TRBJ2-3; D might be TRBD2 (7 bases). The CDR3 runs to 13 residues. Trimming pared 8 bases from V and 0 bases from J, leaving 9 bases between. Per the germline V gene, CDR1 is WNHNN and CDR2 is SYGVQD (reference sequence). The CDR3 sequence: CASSGGSTDTQYF. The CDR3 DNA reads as TGCGCCAGCTCGGGGGGCAGCACAGATACGCAGTATTTT.

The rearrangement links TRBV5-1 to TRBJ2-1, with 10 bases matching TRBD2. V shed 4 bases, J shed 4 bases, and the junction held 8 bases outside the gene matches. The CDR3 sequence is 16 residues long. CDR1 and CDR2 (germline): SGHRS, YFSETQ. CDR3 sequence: CASSLTLAGGYNEQFF. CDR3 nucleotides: TGCGCCAGCAGCCTGACGTTAGCGGGGGGTTACAATGAGCAGTTCTTC.

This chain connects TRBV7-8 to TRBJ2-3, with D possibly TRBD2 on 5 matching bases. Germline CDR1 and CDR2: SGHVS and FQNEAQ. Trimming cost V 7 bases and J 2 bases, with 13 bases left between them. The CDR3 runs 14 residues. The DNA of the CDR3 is TGTGCCAGCACCTCTAGCAGGTTCACAGATACGCAGTATTTT. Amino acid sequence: CASTSSRFTDTQYF.

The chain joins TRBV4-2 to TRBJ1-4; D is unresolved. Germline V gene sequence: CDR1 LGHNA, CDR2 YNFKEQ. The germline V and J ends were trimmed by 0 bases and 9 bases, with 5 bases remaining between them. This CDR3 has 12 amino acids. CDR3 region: CASSQEAKKLFF. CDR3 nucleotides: TGTGCCAGCAGCCAAGAAGCGAAAAAACTGTTTTTT.

The CDR3 sequence: CASSPRGGSGANTGELFF. The CDR3 nucleotides are TGTGCCAGCAGCCCCAGGGGAGGCAGCGGGGCGAACACCGGGGAGCTGTTTTTT. V is TRBV11-2 and J is TRBJ2-2, with D maybe TRBD2 (7 bases). This CDR3 region has 18 residues. V lost 5 bases to trimming and J lost 0 bases, with 19 bases between them. Germline V lookup: CDR1 SGHAT, CDR2 FQNNGV. Filled out from reference TRBV11-2 and TRBJ2-2, the complete variable domain reads EAGVAQSPRYKIIEKRQSVAFWCNPISGHATLYWYQQILGQGPKLLIQFQNNGVVDDSQLPKDRFSAERLKGVDSTLKIQPAKLEDSAVYLCASSPRGGSGANTGELFFGEGSRLTVL.

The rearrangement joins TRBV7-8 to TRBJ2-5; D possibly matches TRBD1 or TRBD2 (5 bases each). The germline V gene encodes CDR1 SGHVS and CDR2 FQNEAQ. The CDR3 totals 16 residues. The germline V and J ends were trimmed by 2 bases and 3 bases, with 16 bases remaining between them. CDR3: CASSLPRDPWEETQYF. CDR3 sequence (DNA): TGTGCCAGCAGCTTACCCCGGGACCCCTGGGAAGAGACCCAGTACTTC.

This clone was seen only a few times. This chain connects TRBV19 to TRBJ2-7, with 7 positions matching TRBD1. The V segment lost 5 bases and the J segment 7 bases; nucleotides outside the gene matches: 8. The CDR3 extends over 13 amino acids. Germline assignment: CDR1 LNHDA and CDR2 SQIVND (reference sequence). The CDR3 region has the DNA TGTGCCAGTAGTTCGAAGGGGGCTTGGGAGCAGTACTTC. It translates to CASSSKGAWEQYF.